The rows below give T cell receptor beta chains drawn from one sample of a study of early T cells in non-severe SARS-CoV-2 infection. TCRdb reprocessed the 5' RACE reads with MiXCR, giving one entry per CDR3 protein. The table shows over 50,000 distinct CDR3 sequences, with 10% to 15% occurring only once. The specimen was whole blood. These receptors all stem from an adult who was a healthcare worker with PCR-confirmed SARS-CoV-2 infection or an uninfected control (not recorded which). The CDR3 runs from the conserved cysteine through the conserved F or W. D genes are given only for firm matches. The listing skips clone size in some rows; elsewhere it reads once, few, many or a size class.

V	D	J	size	length	CDR3	DNA
TRBV9	TRBD2	TRBJ2-7	few	15	CASSVGLADSYEQYF	TGTGCCAGCAGCGTAGGACTAGCGGACTCCTACGAGCAGTACTTC
TRBV11-3	NA	TRBJ1-6	many	15	CASSRRQAPNSPLHF	TGTGCCAGCAGCCGCCGACAGGCGCCTAATTCACCCCTCCACTTT
TRBV7-9	TRBD2	TRBJ2-7	many	14	CASSLAGLDYEQYF	TGTGCCAGCAGCTTAGCGGGACTAGACTACGAGCAGTACTTC
TRBV15	TRBD1	TRBJ2-1	many	12	CATSRVQGAVKF	TGTGCCACCAGCAGAGTTCAGGGGGCGGTTAAGTTC
TRBV10-3	NA	TRBJ1-6	few	16	CATSQQERSYNSPLHF	TGTGCCACCAGTCAGCAGGAACGCTCCTATAATTCACCCCTCCACTTT
TRBV12-3/TRBV12-4	NA	TRBJ1-5	few	13	CASSHWGNQPQHF	TGTGCCAGCAGCCATTGGGGCAATCAGCCCCAGCATTTT
TRBV10-1	NA	TRBJ1-2	NA	15	CASRPKDLTNYGYTF	TGCGCCAGCAGACCCAAAGATCTTACTAACTATGGCTACACCTTC
TRBV18	NA	TRBJ2-7	many	14	CASSPLPGSYEQYF	TGTGCCAGCTCCCCGCTCCCGGGGTCGTACGAGCAGTACTTC
TRBV11-2	TRBD2	TRBJ2-5	many	15	CASSRPLAGRETQYF	TGTGCCAGCAGCCGACCCCTAGCGGGAAGGGAGACCCAGTACTTC
TRBV11-2	NA	TRBJ2-1	many	13	CASSLGFLNEQFF	TGTGCCAGCAGCTTGGGGTTTTTGAATGAGCAGTTCTTC
TRBV6-5	TRBD1	TRBJ2-7	many	14	CATIGGSSSYEQYF	TGTGCCACTATAGGGGGCTCAAGCTCCTACGAGCAGTACTTC
TRBV28	NA	TRBJ2-7	NA	12	CASKGQLYEQYF	TGTGCCAGCAAAGGACAGCTCTACGAGCAGTACTTC
TRBV29-1	NA	TRBJ2-3	NA	12	CSAVMSWDTQYF	TGCAGCGCCGTCATGAGTTGGGATACGCAGTATTTT
TRBV28	NA	TRBJ2-2	few	16	CASSPGTSSNTGELFF	TGTGCCAGCAGTCCTGGGACGTCCTCGAACACCGGGGAGCTGTTTTTT
TRBV7-2	NA	TRBJ1-3	NA	16	CASSLAPGRAGNTIYF	TGTGCCAGCAGCTTAGCCCCTGGCAGGGCTGGAAACACCATATATTTT
TRBV5-1	NA	TRBJ2-3	NA	14	CASSSGAGTDTQYF	TGCGCCAGCAGCTCAGGGGCCGGGACAGATACGCAGTATTTT
TRBV11-2	NA	TRBJ2-1	many	15	CASSLNAAGHNEQFF	TGTGCCAGCAGCTTGAATGCGGCCGGACACAATGAGCAGTTCTTC
TRBV5-4	TRBD2	TRBJ2-2	many	15	CASSLRAGEAGELFF	TGTGCCAGCAGCTTGCGAGCGGGAGAGGCCGGGGAGCTGTTTTTT
TRBV20-1	NA	TRBJ2-1	NA	15	CSARETIPSYNEQFF	TGCAGTGCTAGAGAAACGATACCCTCCTACAATGAGCAGTTCTTC
TRBV19	NA	TRBJ2-7	NA	15	CASSKGRDPNYEQYF	TGTGCCAGTAGTAAGGGCAGGGACCCAAACTACGAGCAGTACTTC
TRBV12-3/TRBV12-4	NA	TRBJ1-2	many	13	CASTPPLVGGYTF	TGTGCCAGCACCCCTCCCCTGGTAGGGGGCTACACCTTC
TRBV6-4	NA	TRBJ2-1	NA	16	CASSDPITSSYNEQFF	TGTGCCAGCAGTGATCCCATAACGAGCTCCTACAATGAGCAGTTCTTC
TRBV20-1	TRBD2	TRBJ2-7	few	18	CSARPNSGRGRAPYEQYF	TGCAGTGCTAGACCTAACTCCGGGCGAGGGAGGGCTCCCTACGAGCAGTACTTC
TRBV27	TRBD1	TRBJ2-6	many	17	CASKTSRTGTGANVLTF	TGTGCCAGCAAGACATCCCGGACAGGTACTGGGGCCAACGTCCTGACTTTC